This note documents a single TCR beta chain sequence. These data belong to a study of control samples from healthy donors and cancer patients. The method was immunoSEQ multiplex PCR; TCRdb's version includes in-frame clones alone and lacks a portion of them. The sample has under 450,000 clones; 75% to 95% are singletons. The CDR3 runs 16 residues. V lost 3 bases to trimming and J lost 0 bases; unmatched junction nucleotides: 5. The germline V gene encodes CDR1 SGDLS and CDR2 YYNGEE. The sequencing sample was made of PBMCs. This sequence was found in a middle-aged man with head and neck cancer. This rearrangement joins TRBV9 to TRBJ2-2, with TRBD1 identical over 7 bases. The CDR3 sequence is CASSGRGQSNTGELFF. The CDR3 DNA is TGTGCCAGCAGCGGTAGGGGACAGTCGAACACCGGGGAGCTGTTTTTT.